This T cell receptor beta chain was documented in a study of T cells in localized non-small cell lung cancer. The repertoire was sequenced with immunoSEQ multiplex PCR; TCRdb's copy has only in-frame clones and lacks some. The data contain 55,000 to 80,000 clones, around four fifths of them singletons. This CDR3 spans 16 amino acids. CDR1 is MNHNS, CDR2 SASEGT, per germline. V shed 0 bases and J shed 0 bases, with 9 bases lying between them. The material sequenced was peripheral blood, taken before any cancer treatment. The clonotype originates from a female donor older than 55 with stage I lung adenocarcinoma. The chain joins TRBV6-1 to TRBJ2-1; D tentatively reads TRBD1 or TRBD2 (5 bases each). The CDR3 protein is CASSEAPGSSYNEQFF. CDR3 sequence (DNA): TGTGCCAGCAGTGAAGCCCCAGGGAGCTCCTACAATGAGCAGTTCTTC.